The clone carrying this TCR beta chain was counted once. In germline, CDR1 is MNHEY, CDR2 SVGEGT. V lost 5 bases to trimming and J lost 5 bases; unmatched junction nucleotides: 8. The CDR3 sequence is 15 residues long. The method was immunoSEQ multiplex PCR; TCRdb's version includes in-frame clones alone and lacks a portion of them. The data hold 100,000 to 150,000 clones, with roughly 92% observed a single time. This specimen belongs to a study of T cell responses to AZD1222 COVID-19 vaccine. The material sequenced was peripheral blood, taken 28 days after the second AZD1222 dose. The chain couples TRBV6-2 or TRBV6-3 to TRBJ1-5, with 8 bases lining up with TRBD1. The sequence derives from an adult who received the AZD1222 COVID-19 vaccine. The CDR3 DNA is TGTGCCAGCAGTGCCTGGACAGGGAGCGATCAGCCCCAGCATTTT. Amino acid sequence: CASSAWTGSDQPQHF.